Detailed here is one T cell receptor beta chain. What it recognizes is unknown. V shed 1 base and J shed 1 base, with 7 bases lying between them. Germline V gene data show CDR1 as KGHSH and CDR2 as LQKENI. This CDR3 spans 14 amino acids. Donors comprised only Caucasian adults living in Nashville, Tennessee. Profiling relied on immunoSEQ multiplex PCR, and the TCRdb table lists in-frame clones only, not all of them. This sample has more than 2 million clones; 90% to 97% occur once, and the top ten carry 0.1% to 0.15%. This sample is part of a study of shared clonotypes between healthy human individuals. General study findings and limits: A reduction in generation probabilities was seen for non-shared clonotypes relative to those shared by all four donors. Naive CD4 clonotypes overlapped across several donors at approximately 5%. Sequencing depth was expected to affect clonotype sharing among donors.

The TCR originated in a man aged 18-30 years in good health. Sequencing was performed on naive CD4+ T cells sorted from blood. Indicated subset: CD45RA+ positively selected. This sequence joins TRBV18 and TRBJ1-1; no clear D gene. The CDR3 region has the DNA TGTGCCAGCTCACCACAGGCCTCGAACACTGAAGCTTTCTTT. Protein product: CASSPQASNTEAFF. Complete variable domain (other parts from reference TRBV18 and TRBJ1-1): NAGVMQNPRHLVRRRGQEARLRCSPMKGHSHVYWYRQLPEEGLKFMVYLQKENIIDESGMPKERFSAEFPKEGPSILRIQQVVRGDSAAYFCASSPQASNTEAFFGQGTRLTVV.